The clone carrying this TCR beta chain was counted once. The data were taken from a study of control samples from healthy donors and cancer patients. CDR3 length: 14 residues. The germline V gene has CDR1 SGHAT and CDR2 FQNNGV. Trimming cost V 2 bases and J 3 bases, with 9 bases left between them. Generated by immunoSEQ multiplex PCR, the TCRdb table keeps only in-frame clones and is missing some. The sample holds about 110,000 clones, about 80% seen once. This sequence joins TRBV11-2 and TRBJ2-3; D remains ambiguous. The origin of this receptor is a man younger than 35 in good health. Sequencing used blood. The DNA of the CDR3 is TGTGCCAGCAGCTTAAACATAGGAACAGATACGCAGTATTTT. Residues: CASSLNIGTDTQYF.